The 22 T cell receptor beta chains below were found in one sample sequenced in a study of a mutant IDH1 vaccine in newly diagnosed glioma. Time point specified: week 23, last vaccination. It was 300 ug of mutant IDH1 20-mer peptide that made up each vaccine dose, given with topical imiquimod. Profiled with immunoSEQ multiplex PCR; TCRdb holds only in-frame clones, not every one. The data contain 35,000 to 50,000 clones, less than 95% of them singletons. The antigens of these receptors remain unknown. The material sequenced was PBMCs, taken from a glioma patient whose treatment included an IDH1 peptide vaccine. The receptor source for this set is a man over 45 with glioma.

This chain's CDR3 is CASRSNQPQHF. In DNA, the CDR3 is TGTGCCAGCAGGAGCAATCAGCCCCAGCATTTT. V usage is TRBV6-5 and J usage is TRBJ1-5; no clear D gene. Germline assignment: CDR1 MNHEY and CDR2 SVGAGI. The CDR3 sequence is 11 residues long. The V and J ends lost 6 bases and 1 base respectively, with 1 base between them.

The chain combines TRBV6-5 with TRBJ2-1, with 10 nucleotides matching TRBD2. The CDR3 covers 13 residues. From germline, CDR1 is MNHEY and CDR2 SVGAGI. Trimming removed 8 bases from V and 5 bases from J; junction bases left unmatched: 3. The CDR3 is CASRTSGNNEQFF. CDR3 coding DNA: TGTGCCAGCCGGACTAGCGGAAACAATGAGCAGTTCTTC.

This chain links TRBV27 with TRBJ2-7; tentative D call: TRBD2 (6 bases). The germline V and J ends were trimmed by 8 bases and 9 bases, with 14 bases remaining between them. Per the germline V gene, CDR1 is MNHEY and CDR2 is SMNVEV (reference sequence). This CDR3 is 11 amino acids long. The CDR3 DNA reads as TGTGCCAGCCGGGGGTCCTTGGGGCAGTACTTC. Protein sequence: CASRGSLGQYF.

This chain connects TRBV6-1 to TRBJ1-4; maybe TRBD1 (5 bases). This CDR3 is 15 amino acids long. Per the germline V gene, CDR1 is MNHNS and CDR2 is SASEGT. Deletions cut 7 bases from V and 3 bases from J, with 15 bases between. CDR3 nucleotides: TGTGCCAGCACTAGAAGGGGTAGCTCTAATGAAAAACTGTTTTTT. This translates into CASTRRGSSNEKLFF.

The V call is TRBV29-1, the J call TRBJ1-1; no clear D gene. CDR3 length: 12 amino acids. V was pared by 4 bases and J by 0 bases, with 6 bases between. Germline V lookup: CDR1 SQVTM, CDR2 ANQGSEA. CDR3 residues: CSVGGVNTEAFF. CDR3 in DNA: TGCAGCGTTGGGGGTGTGAACACTGAAGCTTTCTTT.

The CDR3 region is CASSPREAGELFF. CDR3 nucleotide sequence: TGTGCCAGCAGCCCCCGTGAGGCCGGGGAGCTGTTTTTT. The genes are TRBV7-6 and TRBJ2-2; unclear D gene. CDR1 and CDR2 (germline): SGHVS, FNYEAQ. The V and J ends lost 5 bases and 6 bases respectively, with 10 bases between them. The CDR3 is 13 amino acids.

Written as DNA, the CDR3 is TGTGCCAGCAGCTTAGCCCGCCTAGGACTGGTCGAGCAGTACTTC. As protein: CASSLARLGLVEQYF. J is TRBJ2-7 and V is TRBV7-9; maybe TRBD2 (5 bases). Germline CDR1 reads SEHNR; CDR2 reads FQNEAQ (reference sequence). The V end was cut by 0 bases, the J end by 6 bases, with 15 bases between. The CDR3 consists of 15 residues.

Worth noting for this clone: One end of the junction varies from germline; a read error may be responsible. The chain carries TRBV28 and TRBJ2-7, with TRBD2 matching over 7 bases. The CDR3 totals 13 residues. In germline, CDR1 is MDHEN, CDR2 SYDVKM. Here the CDR3 DNA reads TGTGCCAGCACCCCTGGGGGGGACTACGGGCAGTACTTC. Its translation: CASTPGGDYGQYF.

J is TRBJ2-2 and V is TRBV6-1; D not resolved. The germline V gene has CDR1 MNHNS and CDR2 SASEGT. The CDR3 extends over 14 amino acids. V lost 9 bases and J 1 base, leaving 12 bases between the germline ends. This CDR3 is CASLALRNTGELFF. The CDR3 DNA reads as TGTGCCAGTCTTGCCTTGAGGAACACCGGGGAGCTGTTTTTT.

The CDR3 sequence is CASSVKDGYGYTF. CDR3 in DNA: TGTGCCAGCAGCGTTAAGGACGGCTATGGCTACACCTTC. V is TRBV5-6 and J is TRBJ1-2; no firm D call. The CDR3 length is 13 residues. The V and J ends lost 4 bases and 4 bases respectively, with 11 bases between them. The germline gives CDR1 SGHDT, CDR2 YYEEEE.

The V gene is TRBV18, the J gene TRBJ1-1; possibly TRBD1 for D (5 bases). This CDR3 comprises 14 residues. The germline V gene has CDR1 KGHSH and CDR2 LQKENI. V was clipped by 4 bases and J by 1 base, with 10 bases between them. CDR3 amino acids: CASSLTGPNTEAFF. CDR3 nucleotide sequence: TGTGCCAGCTCACTCACAGGACCGAACACTGAAGCTTTCTTT.

The chain is built from TRBV5-5 and TRBJ2-1; D is ambiguous. V lost 0 bases and J lost 1, with 8 bases in between. CDR3 length equals 15 residues. Germline CDR1 reads SGHKS; CDR2 reads YYEKEE (reference sequence). CDR3 bases: TGTGCCAGCAGCTTGGGGTCAGGTTCCTACAATGAGCAGTTCTTC. It specifies CASSLGSGSYNEQFF.

The V call is TRBV19, the J call TRBJ2-2, with D perhaps assigned TRBD1 or TRBD2 (5 bases each). V was clipped by 7 bases and J by 3 bases, with 9 bases between them. The CDR3 runs 13 residues. Germline loops: CDR1 LNHDA, CDR2 SQIVND (reference sequence). CDR3 region: CASTEGYTGELFF. Here the CDR3 DNA reads TGTGCCAGTACCGAGGGGTACACCGGGGAGCTGTTTTTT.

The V call is TRBV18, the J call TRBJ2-2, with a possible D match to TRBD2 (6 bases). The CDR3 extends over 13 amino acids. The germline V gene has CDR1 KGHSH and CDR2 LQKENI. The V gene lost 5 bases and the J gene lost 4 bases, with 8 bases spanning the gap. The CDR3 loop reads CASSERATGELFF. The DNA for the CDR3 is TGTGCCAGCTCAGAGCGGGCCACCGGGGAGCTGTTTTTT.

The sample holds one count of this clone. This chain links TRBV28 with TRBJ1-5, with D possibly matching TRBD1 (5 bases). Germline V gene lookup returns CDR1 MDHEN and CDR2 SYDVKM. V was shortened by 10 bases and J by 9 bases, with 19 bases between the two germline ends. This CDR3 region has 13 residues. The CDR3 sequence: CATTQGYLTPQHF. DNA for the CDR3: TGTGCCACCACCCAGGGATACCTCACGCCCCAGCATTTT.

In DNA, the CDR3 is TGTGCCAGCAGCGTATTGGGGGGGGATCCTTCTGATTCACCCCTCCACTTT. Protein sequence: CASSVLGGDPSDSPLHF. This sequence joins TRBV9 and TRBJ1-6; D may be TRBD1 (5 bases). The V and J ends lost 1 base and 8 bases respectively, with 19 bases between them. Germline assignment: CDR1 SGDLS and CDR2 YYNGEE. CDR3 size: 17 residues.

In DNA, the CDR3 is TGTGCCAGCAGCTCCCGGGTCAATCTTGGGGAGCTGTTTTTT. Its translation: CASSSRVNLGELFF. J is TRBJ2-2 and V is TRBV11-2; D ambiguous. The CDR3 runs 14 residues. V lost 4 bases, J lost 8 bases, and 14 bases lay in between. Germline CDR1 is SGHAT and CDR2 is FQNNGV.

To note about this clone: Sequence at one end of the junction differs from germline and may be a read error. The V call is TRBV20-1, the J call TRBJ1-2, with unresolved D. This CDR3 spans 8 amino acids. The germline CDR1 and CDR2 sequences are DFQATT and SNEGSKA (reference sequence). The CDR3 loop is CSAREDLF. CDR3 nucleotides: TGCAGTGCTAGAGAGGACCTCTTC.

CDR3 amino acids: CASSLTGTGGNQPQHF. CDR3 in DNA: TGTGCCAGCAGCTTAACCGGGACAGGGGGCAATCAGCCCCAGCATTTT. The chain is built from TRBV11-2 and TRBJ1-5; TRBD1 matches at 10 bases. CDR1 and CDR2 (germline): SGHAT, FQNNGV. V lost 2 bases to trimming and J lost 2 bases; unmatched junction nucleotides: 3. The CDR3 has 16 residues.

The chain uses TRBV5-1 and TRBJ2-2; TRBD1 agrees at 8 bases. Germline V gene lookup returns CDR1 SGHRS and CDR2 YFSETQ. The ends lost 4 bases at V and 6 bases at J; junction bases unmatched: 8. The CDR3 runs to 15 residues. The CDR3 DNA reads TGCGCCAGCAGCCTACGGACAGGGTATCCCGGGGAGCTGTTTTTT. Protein sequence: CASSLRTGYPGELFF.

This sequence joins TRBV9 and TRBJ2-1; weak D call: TRBD2 (7 bases). Trimming cost V 4 bases and J 0 bases, with 11 bases left between them. Germline-derived CDR1 and CDR2 are SGDLS and YYNGEE. The CDR3 is 15 amino acids. The CDR3 DNA reads TGTGCCAGCAGCCTAGGGGGGGGCTCCTACAATGAGCAGTTCTTC. Translated, it gives CASSLGGGSYNEQFF.

This rearrangement joins TRBV27 to TRBJ2-3; weak D call: TRBD2 (5 bases). The CDR3 contains 15 residues. The ends were cut back, 6 bases at V and 2 bases at J, with 15 bases in the middle. CDR1 MNHEY and CDR2 SMNVEV come from the germline V gene (reference sequence). CDR3 bases: TGTGCCAGCAGGGGCCAGAGGGCACACACAGATACGCAGTATTTT. This encodes CASRGQRAHTDTQYF.